The 27 T cell receptor beta chains below all came from one sample that was sequenced in a study of blood T cell repertoires in COVID-19 (dated by TCRdb to the early 2020s). Library construction relied on the immunoSEQ multiplex PCR assay. The source is immuneACCESS, and TCRdb retained only in-frame sequences with V and J called. Part of the clones is not carried over; for the studies checked, unresolved V genes explain less than half of this, and the remainder is unexplained. The sample records some 250,000 clones, roughly 86% of which are singletons. About 2.9% of the sample is in the top ten clones. The sample comprised peripheral blood. These receptors originate from a woman in her 30s who had recovered from COVID-19.

The chain combines TRBV5-4 with TRBJ1-5; D is perhaps TRBD1 (5 bases). Trimming cost V 2 bases and J 4 bases, with 10 bases left between them. This CDR3 contains 14 residues. Germline V gene lookup returns CDR1 SGHNT and CDR2 YYREEE (reference sequence). The CDR3 nucleotides are TGTGCCAGCAGCTTCGGAGGGGCAAATCAGCCCCAGCATTTT. Amino acid sequence: CASSFGGANQPQHF.

The chain joins TRBV27 to TRBJ1-1; a weak D match, TRBD1 (6 bases). V lost 0 bases and J lost 2, with 7 bases in between. Germline CDR1 is MNHEY and CDR2 is SMNVEV (reference sequence). The CDR3 totals 14 residues. DNA of the CDR3: TGTGCCAGCAGTTTATCGGACAGAAACACTGAAGCTTTCTTT. It specifies CASSLSDRNTEAFF.

V usage is TRBV3-1 (or the pseudogene TRBV3-2) and J usage is TRBJ2-1, with 8 bases matching TRBD2. The germline gives CDR1 LGHDT, CDR2 YNNKEL (reference sequence). V gave up 3 bases and J gave up 2 bases; unmatched junction bases: 9. This CDR3 comprises 17 residues. The CDR3 DNA reads as TGTGCCAGCAGCCATCTCTTATCGGGGGGGGCCTACAATGAGCAGTTCTTC. Protein sequence: CASSHLLSGGAYNEQFF.

The chain links TRBV6-4 to TRBJ2-1, with D hard to call. Trimming pared 7 bases from V and 10 bases from J, leaving 14 bases between. The CDR3 loop spans 12 amino acids. Germline V gene sequence: CDR1 MRHNA, CDR2 SNTAGT. CDR3 residues: CASIPRMREQFF. In DNA form, the CDR3 reads TGTGCCAGCATTCCTCGGATGAGGGAGCAGTTCTTC.

The rearrangement links TRBV18 to TRBJ2-5; D remains ambiguous. The CDR3 is 13 residues long. V shed 0 bases and J shed 5 bases, with 7 bases lying between them. Germline V gene sequence: CDR1 KGHSH, CDR2 LQKENI. Written as DNA, the CDR3 is TGTGCCAGCTCACCACCTAGTTGGGAGACCCAGTACTTC. It encodes CASSPPSWETQYF. The whole variable domain, filled in from reference TRBV18 and TRBJ2-5, reads NAGVMQNPRHLVRRRGQEARLRCSPMKGHSHVYWYRQLPEEGLKFMVYLQKENIIDESGMPKERFSAEFPKEGPSILRIQQVVRGDSAAYFCASSPPSWETQYFGPGTRLLVL.

The genes are TRBV2 and TRBJ1-2; tentatively, D is TRBD1 (6 bases). The CDR3 contains 14 residues. CDR1 is SNHLY and CDR2 is FYNNEI in the germline V gene. Trimming cost V 8 bases and J 4 bases, with 17 bases left between them. The CDR3 here is CASRNRAPGYGYTF. The CDR3 nucleotides are TGTGCCAGCCGCAACAGGGCCCCAGGCTATGGCTACACCTTC.

This sequence joins TRBV9 and TRBJ2-3, with 12 bases that match TRBD2. The CDR3 consists of 19 residues. The J segment lost 2 bases and the V segment lost 0 bases, leaving 10 bases of the junction unmatched. Germline V lookup: CDR1 SGDLS, CDR2 YYNGEE. The CDR3 sequence is CASSVGKLAGGHNTDTQYF. CDR3 nucleotides: TGTGCCAGCAGCGTAGGGAAACTAGCGGGGGGACATAACACAGATACGCAGTATTTT.

This clone has just one count. V usage is TRBV20-1 and J usage is TRBJ1-1; D ambiguous. The germline V and J ends were trimmed by 6 bases and 3 bases, with 8 bases remaining between them. The germline gives CDR1 DFQATT, CDR2 SNEGSKA (reference sequence). The CDR3 is 11 amino acids. The CDR3 region is CSARYYTEAFF. CDR3 bases: TGCAGTGCCAGGTATTACACTGAAGCTTTCTTT.

The V call is TRBV18, the J call TRBJ2-2, with TRBD2 matching 11 bases. J gave up 7 bases and V 2 bases, and 6 bases lay outside the gene matches. The CDR3 extends over 16 amino acids. The germline V gene has CDR1 KGHSH and CDR2 LQKENI. The CDR3 nucleotides are TGTGCCAGCTCACCATCACTAGCGGGGGTTTTCGGGGAGCTGTTTTTT. Protein product: CASSPSLAGVFGELFF.

The chain combines TRBV11-2 with TRBJ1-4; 12 bases are shared with TRBD1. Germline trimming cut 4 bases from V and 7 bases from J; bases unmatched to any gene: 7. Germline V CDR1 and CDR2: SGHAT, FQNNGV. The CDR3 has 16 residues. This chain's CDR3 is CASSSWDRGRGEKLFF. CDR3 DNA: TGTGCCAGCAGCTCCTGGGACAGGGGGCGAGGTGAAAAACTGTTTTTT.

The sample holds one count of this clone. CDR3 protein: CATSREEGARGYTF. The DNA of the CDR3 is TGTGCCACCAGCAGAGAAGAGGGGGCGCGGGGCTACACCTTC. This chain uses TRBV15 with TRBJ1-2; TRBD1 matches 7 bases. CDR3 length: 14 amino acids. The germline V gene encodes CDR1 LNHNV and CDR2 YYDKDF (reference sequence). V lost 0 bases and J lost 8; bases outside the gene matches: 6.

The chain employs TRBV5-1 and TRBJ1-1; D is possibly TRBD1 (6 bases). The CDR3 extends over 15 amino acids. Germline V gives CDR1 SGHRS, CDR2 YFSETQ. Trimming took off 0 bases at V and 2 bases at J, with 11 bases between the two ends. The CDR3 protein is CASSLGTVLNTEAFF. The CDR3 nucleotides are TGCGCCAGCAGCTTGGGGACAGTACTTAACACTGAAGCTTTCTTT.

This chain uses TRBV10-3 with TRBJ2-5; 11 bases line up with TRBD2. Germline CDR1 reads ENHRY; CDR2 reads SYGVKD. The J segment lost 5 bases and the V segment lost 3 bases, leaving 8 bases of the junction unmatched. CDR3 size: 16 residues. The CDR3 nucleotides read TGTGCCATCAGTGAAGGGCTAGCGGGGGGTTGGGAGACCCAGTACTTC. It specifies CAISEGLAGGWETQYF.

The rearrangement uses TRBV6-6 and TRBJ1-4; no clear D. Germline loops: CDR1 MNHNY, CDR2 SVGAGI (reference sequence). The CDR3 runs 14 residues. Trimming cost V 6 bases and J 0 bases, with 8 bases left between them. CDR3 residues: CASSTLATNEKLFF. Here the CDR3 DNA reads TGTGCCAGCAGCACACTAGCAACTAATGAAAAACTGTTTTTT.

V usage is TRBV3-1 (or the pseudogene TRBV3-2) and J usage is TRBJ1-5; no clear D. The length of the CDR3 is 14 residues. V was trimmed by 2 bases and J by 2 bases, leaving 7 bases between them. Germline CDR1 reads LGHDT; CDR2 reads YNNKEL (reference sequence). CDR3 amino acids: CASSQYTGNQPQHF. CDR3 DNA: TGTGCCAGCAGCCAATATACAGGCAATCAGCCCCAGCATTTT.

The chain joins TRBV5-1 to TRBJ2-1; 8 bases align to TRBD2. Per the germline V gene, CDR1 is SGHRS and CDR2 is YFSETQ. Trimming at V came to 6 bases and at J to 8 bases, leaving 10 bases not matched to a gene. The CDR3 covers 14 residues. Here the CDR3 reads CASKTSGGRDEQFF. The DNA of the CDR3 is TGCGCCAGCAAAACTAGCGGCGGCAGGGATGAGCAGTTCTTC.

This chain uses TRBV7-9 with TRBJ1-1, with D possibly TRBD1 on 5 matching bases. The CDR3 runs to 13 residues. Germline CDR1 is SEHNR and CDR2 is FQNEAQ (reference sequence). V lost 1 base and J 5 bases, leaving 8 bases between the germline ends. In nucleotides, the CDR3 is TGTGCCAGCAGCTTAGTCCAGGGAACTGAAGCTTTCTTT. Protein sequence: CASSLVQGTEAFF.

J is TRBJ1-4 and V is TRBV5-1; TRBD1 matches at 7 bases. The CDR3 has 15 residues. CDR1 is SGHRS, CDR2 YFSETQ, per germline. J gave up 3 bases and V 4 bases, and 6 bases lay outside the gene matches. The CDR3 nucleotides are TGCGCCAGCAGCGTCGACAGGGTGGCTAATGAAAAACTGTTTTTT. It yields the protein CASSVDRVANEKLFF.

The J gene is TRBJ2-5, the V gene TRBV6-5; 11 positions agree with TRBD2. V lost 6 bases and J lost 3; bases outside the gene matches: 6. Germline-derived CDR1 and CDR2 are MNHEY and SVGAGI. There are 15 residues in the CDR3. The CDR3 DNA sequence: TGTGCCAGCAGACCGGGACTAGCGGCAAAAGAGACCCAGTACTTC. Encoded protein: CASRPGLAAKETQYF.

V gene TRBV19 combines with J gene TRBJ2-6, with 10 bases fitting TRBD1. With V trimmed by 6 bases and J by 2 bases, 7 bases remained unmatched. There are 17 residues in the CDR3. Germline CDR1 is LNHDA and CDR2 is SQIVND (reference sequence). The CDR3 loop reads CASRTGGALTGANVLTF. The DNA of the CDR3 is TGTGCCAGTAGGACAGGGGGCGCCTTAACTGGGGCCAACGTCCTGACTTTC.

The gene calls are TRBV18 and TRBJ1-1; the D is unclear. The germline V and J ends were trimmed by 2 bases and 9 bases, with 19 bases remaining between them. CDR1 and CDR2 (germline): KGHSH, LQKENI. The length of the CDR3 is 15 residues. CDR3 residues: CASSPLAGVDVKAFF. In DNA form, the CDR3 reads TGTGCCAGCTCACCATTGGCCGGAGTTGACGTCAAAGCTTTCTTT.

This clone has a handful of counts. The chain carries TRBV19 and TRBJ2-5, with 8 bases matching TRBD2. CDR1 is LNHDA, CDR2 SQIVND, per germline (reference sequence). This CDR3 is 15 amino acids long. V lost 9 bases, J lost 4 bases, and 13 bases stayed unmatched. The chain's CDR3 is CASSMTGTRGETQYF. The DNA of the CDR3 is TGTGCCAGCTCAATGACCGGGACTAGAGGAGAGACCCAGTACTTC.

This rearrangement joins TRBV14 to TRBJ2-5; 8 positions match TRBD2. CDR1 and CDR2 (germline): SGHDN, FVKESK. V lost 3 bases, J lost 2 bases, and 11 bases stayed unmatched. The CDR3 totals 17 residues. CDR3 sequence: CASSHRAAGVFQETQYF. The CDR3 DNA reads as TGTGCCAGCAGCCATAGGGCAGCGGGGGTCTTTCAAGAGACCCAGTACTTC.

This chain's CDR3 is CAWSGQLNTEAFF. CDR3 coding DNA: TGTGCCTGGAGTGGACAGTTGAACACTGAAGCTTTCTTT. This chain joins TRBV30 and TRBJ1-1, with a weak D call TRBD1 (5 bases). The CDR3 covers 13 residues. Trimming took off 1 base at V and 0 bases at J, with 6 bases between the two ends. From germline, CDR1 is GTSNPN and CDR2 SVGIG (reference sequence).

The V and J genes are TRBV6-4 and TRBJ2-3; 9 bases map to TRBD2. After removal of 6 bases from V and 3 bases from J, the junction contained 7 bases not matched to a gene. This CDR3 comprises 15 residues. Looked up from germline, CDR1 is MRHNA and CDR2 is SNTAGT. In DNA, the CDR3 is TGTGCCAGCAGAGAAATAGCGGGGGTTACAGATACGCAGTATTTT. Translation gives CASREIAGVTDTQYF.

V and J are TRBV4-2 and TRBJ1-4; a weak D match, TRBD1 (6 bases). This CDR3 has 17 amino acids. Germline values: CDR1 LGHNA, CDR2 YNFKEQ. Trimming removed 4 bases from V and 3 bases from J, with 18 bases in between. CDR3 in DNA: TGTGCCAGCAGCCCTTCCCTGGGGCAGGGGCCTAATGAAAAACTGTTTTTT. It yields the protein CASSPSLGQGPNEKLFF.

Comment on this clone: Other nucleotide sequences from this sample produce the same CDR3. This chain connects TRBV18 to TRBJ2-5, with 9 bases fitting TRBD2. The junction had 0 bases not matched to a gene; V was cut back by 3 bases and J by 1 base. This CDR3 is built from 14 residues. Germline V gene data show CDR1 as KGHSH and CDR2 as LQKENI. The CDR3 region is CASSPTSGQETQYF. CDR3 nucleotides: TGTGCCAGCTCACCGACTAGCGGCCAAGAGACCCAGTACTTC.